This T cell receptor beta chain emerged from a study of human CD8 memory T cell subsets. Findings of the study overall: Beta chains of the T cell receptor were the only chains the study sequenced. Only a minimal degree of mutual overlap characterized stem-like memory and precursor exhausted T cell repertoires.

To note about this clonotype: Its antigen is still unknown.

Each subset gave duplicate vials of roughly 160,000 sorted CD8+ T cells for RNA. Scientists made TCR beta libraries using UMI-labeled 5' RACE. TCRdb reprocessed the 5' RACE reads and keeps a single row for each CDR3 protein, giving no DNA. The repertoire table contains about 5,500 distinct CDR3 sequences. The receptor was isolated from a human donor in good health. The sample consisted of CD8+ T cells from PBMCs.

Here the CDR3 reads CASSPGQGINEQFF. The chain joins TRBV5-1 to TRBJ2-1; TCRdb's assignment of TRBD1 cannot be checked, as there is no DNA. The CDR3 loop spans 14 amino acids. Per the germline V gene, CDR1 is SGHRS and CDR2 is YFSETQ.